This TCR beta chain derives from a study of cytomegalovirus exposure and HLA in healthy donors. Libraries were prepared by immunoSEQ multiplex PCR; TCRdb keeps only in-frame clonotypes and omits some of them. The sample contains a few hundred thousand clones, about 90% of which appear only once. Donors were drawn from the 120-subject validation cohort, separate from the 666-subject first cohort. Germline CDR1 and CDR2: SNHLY and FYNNEI. J gave up 3 bases and V 8 bases, and 7 bases lay outside the gene matches. The CDR3 length is 14 residues. This clone was picked up a small number of times. Its antigen is still unknown. Findings and limits, study-wide: According to the study, roughly 160 TCR beta chains were cytomegalovirus-associated. Published work reported that the classifier diagnosed cytomegalovirus status with high specificity and sensitivity. Most TCR sequences were seen very rarely across donors, but some public TCRs occurred in many.

The sequence derives from a man aged 18 to 30 in good health and CMV-seropositive. The sample taken for sequencing was PBMCs. The rearrangement uses TRBV2 and TRBJ1-5; 7 positions agree with TRBD1. The CDR3 nucleotides are TGTGCCAGCGGGTGGACAGGCTCCAATCAGCCCCAGCATTTT. Protein: CASGWTGSNQPQHF.